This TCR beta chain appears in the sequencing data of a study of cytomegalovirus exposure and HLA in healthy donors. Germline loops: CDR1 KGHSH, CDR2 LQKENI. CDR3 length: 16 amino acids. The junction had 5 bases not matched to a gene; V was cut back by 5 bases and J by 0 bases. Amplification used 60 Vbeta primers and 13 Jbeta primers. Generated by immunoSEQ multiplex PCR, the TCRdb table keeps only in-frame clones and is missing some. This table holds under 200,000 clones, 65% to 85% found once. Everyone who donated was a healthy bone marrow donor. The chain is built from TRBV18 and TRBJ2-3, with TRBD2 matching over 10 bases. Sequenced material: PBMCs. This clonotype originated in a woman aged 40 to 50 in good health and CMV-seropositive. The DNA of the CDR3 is TGTGCCAGCTCAACCGGACTAGCGGATAGCACAGATACGCAGTATTTT. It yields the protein CASSTGLADSTDTQYF.